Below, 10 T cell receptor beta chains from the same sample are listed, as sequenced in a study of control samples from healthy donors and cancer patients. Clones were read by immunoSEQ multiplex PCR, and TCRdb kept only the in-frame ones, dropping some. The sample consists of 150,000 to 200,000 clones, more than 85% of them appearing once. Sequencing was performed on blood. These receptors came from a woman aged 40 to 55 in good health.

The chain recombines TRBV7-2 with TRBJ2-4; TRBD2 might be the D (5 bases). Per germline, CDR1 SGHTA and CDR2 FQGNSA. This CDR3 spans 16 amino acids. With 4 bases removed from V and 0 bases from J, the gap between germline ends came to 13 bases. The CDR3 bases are TGTGCCAGCAGCTCTAACGGACTCCTAGCCAAAAACATTCAGTACTTC. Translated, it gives CASSSNGLLAKNIQYF. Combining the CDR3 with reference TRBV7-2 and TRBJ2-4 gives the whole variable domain GAGVSQSPSNKVTEKGKDVELRCDPISGHTALYWYRQSLGQGLEFLIYFQGNSAPDKSGLPSDRFSAERTGGSVSTLTIQRTQQEDSAVYLCASSSNGLLAKNIQYFGAGTRLSVL.

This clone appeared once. The CDR3 loop is CAIGDGYGYTF. The CDR3 nucleotides read TGTGCCATAGGGGATGGCTATGGCTACACCTTC. The gene calls are TRBV10-3 and TRBJ1-2, with a possible D match to TRBD1 (5 bases). In germline, CDR1 is ENHRY, CDR2 SYGVKD. The ends were cut back, 9 bases at V and 4 bases at J, with 9 bases in the middle. This CDR3 has 11 residues.

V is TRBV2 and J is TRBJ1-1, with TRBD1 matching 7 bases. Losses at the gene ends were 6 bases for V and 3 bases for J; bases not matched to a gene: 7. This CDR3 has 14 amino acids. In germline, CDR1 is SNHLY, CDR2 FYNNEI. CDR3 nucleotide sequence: TGTGCCAGCAGGTCGAACAGGGGATACACTGAAGCTTTCTTT. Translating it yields CASRSNRGYTEAFF. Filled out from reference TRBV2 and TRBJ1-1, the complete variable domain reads EPEVTQTPSHQVTQMGQEVILRCVPISNHLYFYWYRQILGQKVEFLVSFYNNEISEKSEIFDDQFSVERPDGSNFTLKIRSTKLEDSAMYFCASRSNRGYTEAFFGQGTRLTVV.

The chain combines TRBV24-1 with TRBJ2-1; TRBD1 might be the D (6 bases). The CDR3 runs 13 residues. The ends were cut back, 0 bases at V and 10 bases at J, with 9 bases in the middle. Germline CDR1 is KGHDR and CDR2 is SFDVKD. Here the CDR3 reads CATSDLWGREQFF. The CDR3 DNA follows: TGTGCCACCAGTGATTTGTGGGGGCGCGAGCAGTTCTTC.

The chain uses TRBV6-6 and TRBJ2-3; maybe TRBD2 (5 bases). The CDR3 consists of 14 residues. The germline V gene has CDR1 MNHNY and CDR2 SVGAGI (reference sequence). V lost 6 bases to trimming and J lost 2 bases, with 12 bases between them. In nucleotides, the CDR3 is TGTGCCAGCAGGGAGGTGTCCTACACAGATACGCAGTATTTT. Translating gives CASREVSYTDTQYF.

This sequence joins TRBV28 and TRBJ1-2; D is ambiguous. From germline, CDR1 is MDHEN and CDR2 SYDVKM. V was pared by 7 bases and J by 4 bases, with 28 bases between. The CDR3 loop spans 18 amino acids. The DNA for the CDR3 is TGTGCCAGCAACCCCATTGCGACAAACCTTCTTAGTCTCTATGGCTACACCTTC. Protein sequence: CASNPIATNLLSLYGYTF.

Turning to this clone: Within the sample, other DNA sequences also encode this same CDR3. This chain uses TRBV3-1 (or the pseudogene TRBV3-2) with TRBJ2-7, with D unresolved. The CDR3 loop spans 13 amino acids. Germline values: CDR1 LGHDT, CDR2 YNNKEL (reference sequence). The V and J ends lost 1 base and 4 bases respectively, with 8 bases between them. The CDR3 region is CASSQALGYEQYF. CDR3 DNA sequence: TGTGCCAGCAGCCAAGCCCTTGGGTACGAGCAGTACTTC.

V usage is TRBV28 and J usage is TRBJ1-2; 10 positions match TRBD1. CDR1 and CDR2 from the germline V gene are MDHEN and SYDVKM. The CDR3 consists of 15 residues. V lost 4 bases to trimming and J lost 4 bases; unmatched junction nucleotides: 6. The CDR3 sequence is CASSSPGQGGYGYTF. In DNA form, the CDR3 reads TGTGCCAGCAGTTCTCCAGGACAGGGGGGCTATGGCTACACCTTC.

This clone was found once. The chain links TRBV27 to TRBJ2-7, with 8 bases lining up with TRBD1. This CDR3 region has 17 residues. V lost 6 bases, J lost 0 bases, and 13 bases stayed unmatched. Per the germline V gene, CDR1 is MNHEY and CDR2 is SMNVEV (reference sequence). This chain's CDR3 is CASRATGALYFSYEQYF. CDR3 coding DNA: TGTGCCAGCAGGGCGACAGGGGCCCTCTACTTCTCCTACGAGCAGTACTTC.

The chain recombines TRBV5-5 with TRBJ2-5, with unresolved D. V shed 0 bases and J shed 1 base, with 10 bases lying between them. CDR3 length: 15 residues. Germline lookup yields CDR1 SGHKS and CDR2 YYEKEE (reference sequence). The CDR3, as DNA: TGTGCCAGCAGCTTGGACTGGTGGGTCCAAGAGACCCAGTACTTC. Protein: CASSLDWWVQETQYF.